This note documents a single T cell receptor (beta chain) sequence. The clone's antigen remains unknown. One base away there is no much larger clone; base qualities are not given. The data are from a study of cytomegalovirus exposure and HLA in healthy donors (dated by TCRdb to the late 2010s). Turning to the overall study: An earlier analysis of several hundred of the donors reported about 300 Gb of sequence data and 117 million unique TCR beta sequences obtained from around 170 million T cells. An early release that covered some 630 HLA-typed donors contained 300 to 350 gigabases of sequencing data and tens of millions of unique TCR sequences. Of the roughly 410 genotyped donors, approximately 81% were placed in the genetic ancestry cluster associated with self-reported Caucasian donors. The study was designed to test whether signatures of past pathogen exposure could be identified by cataloging public T cell receptors. The T cell repertoires of several hundred subjects were profiled by immunosequencing and related to cytomegalovirus serostatus. Along with the roughly 700-subject first cohort, a separate validation cohort of around 120 different subjects was used. The study combined high-throughput TCR immunosequencing, statistical association of individual TCRs with disease status, and machine learning to predict cytomegalovirus infection status. In a later analysis, previously published TCR beta repertoires from more than 500 donors were re-analyzed and high-resolution HLA genotyping was added so that TCR occurrence patterns could be studied. The later analysis used no new phenotypic data to find candidate immune exposures, relying instead on TCR beta sequences and their occurrence across donors. An earlier analysis of approximately 580 of the donors used high-throughput TCR beta sequencing to judge whether each TCR beta V gene segment behaved as functional or pseudogenic. Donor age, sex, ethnicity and CMV serostatus were compiled alongside the repertoire data. In a later genetic analysis, genome-wide SNP genotypes for about 55% of the 666 donors were used, and that subset was treated as a discovery cohort. Every repertoire in the discovery cohort had been generated on one and the same sequencing platform. Both class I and class II loci were covered by HLA typing, at four-digit resolution. The number of donors typed differed by locus, with about 629-640 for A, B, C, DRB1 and DQB1, more than 500 for DQA1, 600 to 610 for DPA1, and about 450 for DPB1. Roughly five DR-DQ haplotypes were handled as single units for association and clustering, since linkage in the cohort was strong. Among some 400 genotyped donors of the cohort, an average of around 220,000 unique TCR beta nucleotide sequences was sequenced per donor, of which roughly 17% were non-productive. General findings and caveats noted by the study authors: Roughly uniform sequencing depth across donors was assumed in presence/absence analyses, although this assumption may not hold. The cohort was sequenced for TCR beta chains only, and without alpha or paired-chain data the features that could be detected were limited. The authors suggested that the approach could potentially be generalized to other disease states and immunological phenotypes. A few of the identified cytomegalovirus-associated TCR beta chains were confirmed in vitro to be specific for cytomegalovirus antigens. Correlated functional status among segregating V segments might reflect linkage disequilibrium, but an unknown experimental factor could not be ruled out. A further reported finding was that TCR beta sequences accurately predicted the HLA-A and HLA-B alleles for most subjects in the first cohort. An earlier analysis of around 600 of the donors showed that most TCR beta V segments appeared in productive rearrangements either about 87% or about 30% of the time, which broadly matched IMGT annotations. The earlier analysis of 587 of the donors excluded about 16 rarely observed V segments, including chromosome 9 orphons, because counts were too low. The sequencing pipeline was judged likely to have produced a cluster of highly shared sequence variants as a technical artifact. HLA typing was unavailable for some donors at each locus, so association tests used only the typed subset. While some public TCRs were present in many individuals, most TCR sequences turned up only very rarely across donors. The classifier was reported to diagnose cytomegalovirus status with high specificity and sensitivity in both the original cohort and the validation cohort. At a false discovery rate of 0.05, a later analysis linked 16,000 or so TCR beta sequences to specific HLA alleles. Assigning TCR associations to individual alleles was difficult when HLA alleles, especially DR and DQ, strongly co-occurred. In a later analysis, HLA-associated TCR beta chains were found to be more clonally expanded and to have lower generation probabilities than equally common non-associated chains. According to a later genetic analysis, donors in an Asian-associated ancestry cluster had fewer N-insertions in productive TCRs than the approximately 630-donor mean. Immune exposure information for the cohort was limited to CMV serostatus. Some IMGT-functional V segments, including TRBV6-2 and TRBV6-3, could not be distinguished by the 87-base-pair reads and were therefore excluded. In a later analysis, TCR association rates were found to vary across HLA loci, with the most associated TCRs seen for DRB1 alleles and the fewest for HLA-C alleles. A total of some 180 TCR beta chains were listed by the study as associated with cytomegalovirus. A later genetic analysis associated a missense DCLRE1C variant with V-gene and J-gene trimming of TCR beta chains, and an independent cohort replicated the association. A later analysis reported that several top co-occurrence clusters appeared linked to parvovirus B19, influenza, CMV and Epstein-Barr virus. According to a later analysis, most CMV-associated TCR beta chains appeared to be HLA-restricted, and the HLA associations seemed to be driven largely by CMV exposure.

The cohort comprised under 700 healthy bone marrow donors. All cohort members were sampled while nominally healthy, although unrecorded immune exposures were likely present. The donor tested CMV seropositive and was one of the 289 seropositive cohort members. Each donor provided a peripheral blood sample, and peripheral blood mononuclear cells were used for TCR beta sequencing. Genomic DNA extraction from the blood cell samples was performed with the Qiagen DNeasy Blood Extraction Kit. The library relied on the immunoSEQ multiplex PCR assay. For the multiplex PCR, a mixture combining 60 forward primers for TCR Vbeta segments and 13 reverse primers for TCR Jbeta segments was used. Amplification of the CDR3 region of rearranged TCR beta genes was performed with a multiplex PCR assay on genomic DNA. Amplified TCR beta libraries were sequenced as 87-base-pair reads on the Illumina HiSeq System. As for the authors' bioinformatics: A later analysis tallied roughly 76 million unique TCR beta chains across the 666 repertoires, and approximately 12 million of those chains were shared by two or more donors. Raw reads were error-corrected and collapsed into unique sequences by a nearest-neighbor algorithm in which closely related sequences were merged to remove PCR and sequencing errors. To assign V, D and J gene segments, CDR3 sequences were aligned to IMGT reference sequences. For a sequence to be retained, at least a six-nucleotide match to both a V gene segment and a J gene segment was required. A rearrangement counted as productive if the CDR3 had no stop codons and remained in frame with V and J, and every other rearrangement counted as non-productive. Following IMGT convention, CDR3 was defined as the stretch from the second conserved V-encoded cysteine to the conserved J-encoded phenylalanine. The earlier analysis of about 590 of the donors excluded sequences that lacked an unambiguous match to a single V gene segment. An earlier analysis of approximately 590 of the donors called V segments functional above 56.7% productive rearrangements and segregating when the between-donor standard deviation exceeded 5%. A statistical classification framework was built for diagnosing cytomegalovirus status from the catalog of TCR beta chain sequences. V and J gene assignment, in a later analysis, came from comparing TCR nucleotide sequences with IMGT/GENE-DB human TR gene sequences. A later analysis assigned CDR3 sequences and most-parsimonious VDJ recombination scenarios with the TCRdist pipeline. In a later analysis, each TCR beta chain was defined by its CDR3 amino acid sequence together with its V-gene family, and reads lacking a unique V-gene family were excluded. A later analysis removed 550 to 700 highly shared, low-generation-probability nucleotide sequences to deal with suspected cross-contamination and a sequencing artifact. For each public chain, a later analysis derived a clonal expansion index from normalized ranks of inferred template counts within each repertoire. Generation probabilities in a later analysis came from a VDJ recombination model fitted to out-of-frame rearrangements, and those results were checked against IGoR. In a later analysis, TCR-TCR, TCR-HLA and TCR-CMV co-occurrence was scored with hypergeometric tests, and a repertoire-size bias correction was applied to TCR pairs. A later analysis estimated false discovery rates by permuting HLA or CMV assignments 20 times. In a later analysis, co-occurring TCRs were grouped with DBSCAN, and TCRdist sequence similarity was added when clustering was performed within HLA-allele-positive subsets. For co-occurrence clustering, repertoires with fewer than 30,000 or more than 120,000 public chains were excluded, along with about five repertoires with anomalous nucleotide sharing. Drawn from immuneACCESS, this table holds only the in-frame rearrangements with V and J called that TCRdb kept. Clones are partly lost; checked studies trace under half to an unresolved V gene and leave the rest unexplained. V, J and clone size reflect that table, while D and trimming were determined from the DNA. Here the sample has 70,000 to 90,000 clones; over 50% occur a single time. Roughly 21% of the sample rests with the top ten.

Clipping removes 8 bases from V and 1 base from J, with 3 as the unmatched junction base count. The CDR3 runs 13 amino acids, cysteine and phenylalanine included. Left in the record is the CDR3 DNA by itself, 39 bases read in frame from the first base. Looking up the germline V gene yields CDR1 MGHDK and CDR2 SYGVNS. Sequencing was done on a sample of PBMCs. The origin of this receptor is a man in his forties in good health and CMV-seropositive. The sequence joins TRBV25-1 to TRBJ1-1; 8 of the junction bases match TRBD1. The CDR3 sequence is CASSTGGNTEAFF. The nucleotides read TGTGCCAGCTCAACAGGGGGGAACACTGAAGCTTTCTTT.